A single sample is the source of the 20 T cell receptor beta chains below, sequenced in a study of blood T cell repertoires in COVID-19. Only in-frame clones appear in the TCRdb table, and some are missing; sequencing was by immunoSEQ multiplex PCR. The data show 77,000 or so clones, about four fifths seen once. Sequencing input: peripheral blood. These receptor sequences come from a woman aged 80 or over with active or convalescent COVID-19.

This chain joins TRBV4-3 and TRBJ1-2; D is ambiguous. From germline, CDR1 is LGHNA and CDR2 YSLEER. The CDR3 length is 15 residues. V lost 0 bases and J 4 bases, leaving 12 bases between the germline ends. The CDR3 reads CASSQDTRRAYGYTF. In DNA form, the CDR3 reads TGCGCCAGCAGCCAAGATACGAGGAGGGCCTATGGCTACACCTTC.

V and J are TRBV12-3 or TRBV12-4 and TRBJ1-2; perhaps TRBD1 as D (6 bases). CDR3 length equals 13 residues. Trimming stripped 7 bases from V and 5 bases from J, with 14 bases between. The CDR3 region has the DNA TGTGCCAGCACCCATACAGGGAGATATGGCTACACCTTC. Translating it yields CASTHTGRYGYTF.

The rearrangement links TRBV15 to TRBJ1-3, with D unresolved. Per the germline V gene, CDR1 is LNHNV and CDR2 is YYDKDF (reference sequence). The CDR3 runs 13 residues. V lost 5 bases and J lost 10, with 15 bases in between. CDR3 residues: CATSPEDRRTIYF. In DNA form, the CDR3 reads TGTGCCACCAGCCCGGAGGACCGAAGGACCATATATTTT. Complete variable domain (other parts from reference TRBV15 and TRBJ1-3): DAMVIQNPRYQVTQFGKPVTLSCSQTLNHNVMYWYQQKSSQAPKLLFHYYDKDFNNEADTPDNFQSRRPNTSFCFLDIRSPGLGDTAMYLCATSPEDRRTIYFGEGSWLTVV.

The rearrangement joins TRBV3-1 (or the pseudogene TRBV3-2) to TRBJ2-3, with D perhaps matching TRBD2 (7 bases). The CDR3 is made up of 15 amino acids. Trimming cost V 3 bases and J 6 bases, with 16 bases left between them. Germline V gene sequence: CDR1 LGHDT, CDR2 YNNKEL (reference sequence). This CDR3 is CASSQVSGGGDTQYF. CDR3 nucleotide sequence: TGTGCCAGCAGCCAGGTGTCGGGGGGCGGTGATACGCAGTATTTT.

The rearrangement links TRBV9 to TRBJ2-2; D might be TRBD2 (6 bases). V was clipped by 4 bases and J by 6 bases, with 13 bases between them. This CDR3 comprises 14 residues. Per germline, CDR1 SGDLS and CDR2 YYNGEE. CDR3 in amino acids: CASSLGLLAGELFF. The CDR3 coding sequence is TGTGCCAGCAGCTTGGGACTCCTCGCCGGGGAGCTGTTTTTT.

Here the CDR3 DNA reads TGTGCCTGGAGTCCAAGCGGGGGGGGCTACAATGAGCAGTTCTTC. Protein product: CAWSPSGGGYNEQFF. The chain uses TRBV30 and TRBJ2-1, with 10 bases fitting TRBD2. V was pared by 2 bases and J by 3 bases, with 4 bases of the junction left unmatched. The CDR3 loop spans 15 amino acids. Germline loops: CDR1 GTSNPN, CDR2 SVGIG (reference sequence).

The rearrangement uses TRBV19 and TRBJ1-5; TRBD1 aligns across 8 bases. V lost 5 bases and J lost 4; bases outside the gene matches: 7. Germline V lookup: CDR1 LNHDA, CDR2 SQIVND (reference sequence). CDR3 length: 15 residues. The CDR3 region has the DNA TGTGCCAGTAGTCCAGGACAGGGTACGAATCAGCCCCAGCATTTT. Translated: CASSPGQGTNQPQHF.

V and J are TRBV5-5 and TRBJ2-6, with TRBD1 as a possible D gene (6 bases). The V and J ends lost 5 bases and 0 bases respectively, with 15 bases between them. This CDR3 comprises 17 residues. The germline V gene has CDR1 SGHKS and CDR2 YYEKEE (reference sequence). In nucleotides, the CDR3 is TGTGCCAGCAGTCCTGGACAGAAGTTCTCTGGGGCCAACGTCCTGACTTTC. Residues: CASSPGQKFSGANVLTF. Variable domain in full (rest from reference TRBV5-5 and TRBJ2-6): DAGVTQSPTHLIKTRGQQVTLRCSPISGHKSVSWYQQVLGQGPQFIFQYYEKEERGRGNFPDRFSARQFPNYSSELNVNALLLGDSALYLCASSPGQKFSGANVLTFGAGSRLTVL.

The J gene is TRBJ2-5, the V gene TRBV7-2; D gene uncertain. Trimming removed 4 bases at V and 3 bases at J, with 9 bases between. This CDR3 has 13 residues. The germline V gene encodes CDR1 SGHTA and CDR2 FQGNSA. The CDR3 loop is CASSSPGEETQYF. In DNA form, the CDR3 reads TGTGCCAGCAGCTCCCCAGGCGAAGAGACCCAGTACTTC. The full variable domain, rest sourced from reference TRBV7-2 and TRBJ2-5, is GAGVSQSPSNKVTEKGKDVELRCDPISGHTALYWYRQSLGQGLEFLIYFQGNSAPDKSGLPSDRFSAERTGGSVSTLTIQRTQQEDSAVYLCASSSPGEETQYFGPGTRLLVL.

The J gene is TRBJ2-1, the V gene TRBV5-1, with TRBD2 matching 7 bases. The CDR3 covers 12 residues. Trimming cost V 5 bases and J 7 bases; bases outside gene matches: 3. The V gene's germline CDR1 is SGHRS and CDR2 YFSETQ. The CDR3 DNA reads TGCGCCAGCAGTCGGGGGGTAAATGAGCAGTTCTTC. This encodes CASSRGVNEQFF.

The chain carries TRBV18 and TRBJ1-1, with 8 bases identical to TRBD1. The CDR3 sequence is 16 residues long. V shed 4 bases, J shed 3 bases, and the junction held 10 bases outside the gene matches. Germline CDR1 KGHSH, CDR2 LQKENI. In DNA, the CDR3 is TGTGCCAGCTCACTTACTCGACAGGGGCGGGACACTGAAGCTTTCTTT. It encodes CASSLTRQGRDTEAFF.

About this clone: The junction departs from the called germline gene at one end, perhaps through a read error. The CDR3 bases are TGTGCTAGCAGCTTAGTGCAGGGGGCGCGAACGAACACCGGGGAGCTGTTTTTT. It codes for CASSLVQGARTNTGELFF. V is TRBV7-7 and J is TRBJ2-2; TRBD1 agrees at 8 bases. The CDR3 consists of 18 residues. Germline assignment: CDR1 SSHAT and CDR2 FNYEAQ (reference sequence). Combining the CDR3 with reference TRBV7-7 and TRBJ2-2 gives the whole variable domain GAGVSQSPRYKVTKRGQDVTLRCDPISSHATLYWYQQALGQGPEFLTYFNYEAQPDKSGLPSDRFSAERPEGSISTLTIQRTEQRDSAMYRCASSLVQGARTNTGELFFGEGSRLTVL.

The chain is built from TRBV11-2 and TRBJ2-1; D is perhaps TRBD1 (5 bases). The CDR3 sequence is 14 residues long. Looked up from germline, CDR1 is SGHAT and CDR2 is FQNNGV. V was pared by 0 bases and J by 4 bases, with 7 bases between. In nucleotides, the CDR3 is TGTGCCAGCAGCTTAGATTACAGGTACAATGAGCAGTTCTTC. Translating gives CASSLDYRYNEQFF.

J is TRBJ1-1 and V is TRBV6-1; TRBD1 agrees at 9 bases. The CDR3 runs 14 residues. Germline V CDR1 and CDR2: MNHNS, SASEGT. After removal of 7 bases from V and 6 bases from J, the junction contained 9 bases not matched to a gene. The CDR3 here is CASTTGGGIPEAFF. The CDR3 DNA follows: TGTGCCAGCACGACAGGGGGAGGTATCCCTGAAGCTTTCTTT.

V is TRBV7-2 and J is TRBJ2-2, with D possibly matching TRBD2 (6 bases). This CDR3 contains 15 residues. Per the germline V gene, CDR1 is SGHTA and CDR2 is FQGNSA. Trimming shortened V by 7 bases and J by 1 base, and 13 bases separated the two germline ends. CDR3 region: CASKSQAGNTGELFF. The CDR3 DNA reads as TGTGCCAGCAAATCCCAAGCGGGGAACACCGGGGAGCTGTTTTTT.

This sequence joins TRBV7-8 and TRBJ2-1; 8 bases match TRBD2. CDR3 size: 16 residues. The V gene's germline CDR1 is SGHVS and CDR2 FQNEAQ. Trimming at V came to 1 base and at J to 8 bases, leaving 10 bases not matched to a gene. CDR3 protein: CASSLGRAGDLYEQFF. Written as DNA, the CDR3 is TGTGCCAGCAGCTTAGGGAGAGCGGGGGATTTATATGAGCAGTTCTTC.

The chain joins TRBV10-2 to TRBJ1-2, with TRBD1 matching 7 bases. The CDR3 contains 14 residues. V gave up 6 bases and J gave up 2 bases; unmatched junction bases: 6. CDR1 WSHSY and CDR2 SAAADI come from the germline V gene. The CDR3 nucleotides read TGCGCCAGCAGGGGGACAGCCGTCAACTATGGCTACACCTTC. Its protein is CASRGTAVNYGYTF.

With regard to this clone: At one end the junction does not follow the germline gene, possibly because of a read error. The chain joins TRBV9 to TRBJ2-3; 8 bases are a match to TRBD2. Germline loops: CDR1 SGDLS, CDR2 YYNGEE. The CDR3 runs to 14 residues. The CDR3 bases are TGCGCCCGCCGCGGGGGCGGGGGGCCCGATACGCAGTATTTT. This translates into CARRGGGGPDTQYF.

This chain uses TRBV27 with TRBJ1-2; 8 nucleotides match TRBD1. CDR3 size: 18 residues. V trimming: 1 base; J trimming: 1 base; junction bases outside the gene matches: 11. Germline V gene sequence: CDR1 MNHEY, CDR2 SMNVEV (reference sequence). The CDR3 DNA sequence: TGTGCCAGCAGTTTATACCCCGGACAGGGCGGAGGTAACTATGGCTACACCTTC. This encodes CASSLYPGQGGGNYGYTF.

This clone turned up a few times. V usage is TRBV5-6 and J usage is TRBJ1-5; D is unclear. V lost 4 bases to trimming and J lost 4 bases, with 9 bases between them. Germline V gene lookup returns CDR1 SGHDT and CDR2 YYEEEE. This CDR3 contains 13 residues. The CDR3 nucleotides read TGTGCCAGCAGCCCTAGAGGGAATCAGCCCCAGCATTTT. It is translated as CASSPRGNQPQHF.